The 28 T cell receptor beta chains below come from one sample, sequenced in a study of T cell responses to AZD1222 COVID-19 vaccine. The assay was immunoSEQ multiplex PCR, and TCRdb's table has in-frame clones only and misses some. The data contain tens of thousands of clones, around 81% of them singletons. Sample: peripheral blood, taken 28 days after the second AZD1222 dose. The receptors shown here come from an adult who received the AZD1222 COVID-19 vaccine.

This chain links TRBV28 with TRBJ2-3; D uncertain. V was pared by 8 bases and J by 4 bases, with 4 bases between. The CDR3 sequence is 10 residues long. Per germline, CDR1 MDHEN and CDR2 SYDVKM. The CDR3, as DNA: TGTGCCAGCGGGGCAGATACGCAGTATTTT. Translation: CASGADTQYF.

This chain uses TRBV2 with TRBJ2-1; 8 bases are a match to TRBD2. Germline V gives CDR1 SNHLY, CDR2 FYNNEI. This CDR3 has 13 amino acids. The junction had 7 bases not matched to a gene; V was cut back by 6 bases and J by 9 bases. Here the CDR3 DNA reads TGTGCCAGCAGAGGGACTAGAACCCCTGAGCAGTTCTTC. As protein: CASRGTRTPEQFF.

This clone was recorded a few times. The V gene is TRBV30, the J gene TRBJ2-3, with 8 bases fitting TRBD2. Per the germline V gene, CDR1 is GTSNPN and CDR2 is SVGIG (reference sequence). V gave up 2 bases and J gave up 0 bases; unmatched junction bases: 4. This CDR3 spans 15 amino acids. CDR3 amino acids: CAWSQGLASTDTQYF. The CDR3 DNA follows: TGTGCCTGGAGTCAAGGACTAGCCAGCACAGATACGCAGTATTTT.

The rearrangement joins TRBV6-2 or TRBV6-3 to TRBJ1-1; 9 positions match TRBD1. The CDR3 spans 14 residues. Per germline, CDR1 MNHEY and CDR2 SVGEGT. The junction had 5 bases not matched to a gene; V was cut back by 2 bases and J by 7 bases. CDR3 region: CASSYGTGISEAFF. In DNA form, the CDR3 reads TGTGCCAGCAGTTACGGGACAGGGATCAGTGAAGCTTTCTTT.

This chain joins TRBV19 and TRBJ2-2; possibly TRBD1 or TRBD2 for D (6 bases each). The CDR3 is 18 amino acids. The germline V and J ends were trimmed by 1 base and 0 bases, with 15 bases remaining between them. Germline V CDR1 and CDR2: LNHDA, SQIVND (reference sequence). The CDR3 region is CASSIGLGGLPNTGELFF. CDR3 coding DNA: TGTGCCAGTAGTATAGGGCTGGGGGGCCTCCCGAACACCGGGGAGCTGTTTTTT.

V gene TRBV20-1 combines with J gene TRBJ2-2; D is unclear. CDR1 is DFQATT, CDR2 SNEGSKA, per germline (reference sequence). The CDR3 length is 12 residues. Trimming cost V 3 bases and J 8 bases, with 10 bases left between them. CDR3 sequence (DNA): TGCAGTGCTAGTAGAAATCCGGGGGAGCTGTTTTTT. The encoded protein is CSASRNPGELFF.

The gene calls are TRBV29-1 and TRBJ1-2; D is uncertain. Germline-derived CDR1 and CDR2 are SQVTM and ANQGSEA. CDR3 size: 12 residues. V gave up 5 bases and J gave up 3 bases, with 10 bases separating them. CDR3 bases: TGCAGCGTTTATTCACCGGACTATGGCTACACCTTC. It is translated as CSVYSPDYGYTF.

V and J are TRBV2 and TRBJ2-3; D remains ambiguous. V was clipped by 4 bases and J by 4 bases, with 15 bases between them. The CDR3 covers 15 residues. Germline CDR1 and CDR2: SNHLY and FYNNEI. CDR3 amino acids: CASSANTPRPDTQYF. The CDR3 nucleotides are TGTGCCAGCAGTGCTAATACCCCGAGACCAGATACGCAGTATTTT.

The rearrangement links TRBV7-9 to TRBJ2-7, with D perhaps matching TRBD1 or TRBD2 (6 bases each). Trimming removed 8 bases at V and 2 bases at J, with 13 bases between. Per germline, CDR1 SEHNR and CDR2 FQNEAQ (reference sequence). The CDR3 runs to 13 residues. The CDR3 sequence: CASRGGNPYEQYF. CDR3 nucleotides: TGTGCCAGCCGAGGGGGGAATCCCTACGAGCAGTACTTC.

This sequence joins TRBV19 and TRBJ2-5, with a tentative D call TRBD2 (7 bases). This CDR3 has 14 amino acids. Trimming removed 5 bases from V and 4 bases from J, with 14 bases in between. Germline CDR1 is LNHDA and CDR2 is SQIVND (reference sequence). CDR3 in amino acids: CASSRGARGETQYF. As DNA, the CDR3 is TGTGCCAGTAGTCGGGGGGCTAGAGGAGAGACCCAGTACTTC.

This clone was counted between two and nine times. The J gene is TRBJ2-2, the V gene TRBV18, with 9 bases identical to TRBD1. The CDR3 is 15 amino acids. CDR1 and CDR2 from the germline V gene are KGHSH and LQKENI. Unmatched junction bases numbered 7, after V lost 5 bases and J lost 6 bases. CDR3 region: CASSSGQGLPGELFF. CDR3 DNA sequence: TGTGCCAGCTCATCGGGACAGGGTTTGCCCGGGGAGCTGTTTTTT.

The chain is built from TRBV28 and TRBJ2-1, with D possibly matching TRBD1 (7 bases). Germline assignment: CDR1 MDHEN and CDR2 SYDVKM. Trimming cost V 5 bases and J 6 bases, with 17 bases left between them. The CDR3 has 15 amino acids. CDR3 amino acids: CASSRQGGLGNEQFF. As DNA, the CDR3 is TGTGCCAGCAGTCGCCAGGGGGGACTGGGCAATGAGCAGTTCTTC.

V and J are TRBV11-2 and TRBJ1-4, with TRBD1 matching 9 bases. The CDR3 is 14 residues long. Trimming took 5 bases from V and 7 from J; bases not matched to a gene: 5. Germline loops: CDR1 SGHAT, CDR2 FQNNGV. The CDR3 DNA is TGTGCCAGCAGCAGGGGACAGGGATTTGAAAAACTGTTTTTT. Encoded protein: CASSRGQGFEKLFF.

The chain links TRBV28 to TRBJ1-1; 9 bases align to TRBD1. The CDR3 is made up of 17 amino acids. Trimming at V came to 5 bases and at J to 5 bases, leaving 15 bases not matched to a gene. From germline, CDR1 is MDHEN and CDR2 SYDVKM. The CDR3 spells CASSPSQGAWGVTEAFF. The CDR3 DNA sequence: TGTGCCAGCAGTCCATCACAGGGGGCATGGGGGGTGACTGAAGCTTTCTTT.

The CDR3 loop reads CASSPGTDREKLFF. CDR3 sequence (DNA): TGTGCCAGCAGCCCAGGGACGGATCGGGAAAAACTGTTTTTT. J is TRBJ1-4 and V is TRBV28, with a tentative D call TRBD1 (5 bases). CDR3 size: 14 residues. Germline loops: CDR1 MDHEN, CDR2 SYDVKM. V lost 6 bases and J 8 bases, leaving 16 bases between the germline ends. Looking up the rest from reference TRBV28 and TRBJ1-4 gives the full variable domain: DVKVTQSSRYLVKRTGEKVFLECVQDMDHENMFWYRQDPGLGLRLIYFSYDVKMKEKGDIPEGYSVSREKKERFSLILESASTNQTSMYLCASSPGTDREKLFFGSGTQLSVL.

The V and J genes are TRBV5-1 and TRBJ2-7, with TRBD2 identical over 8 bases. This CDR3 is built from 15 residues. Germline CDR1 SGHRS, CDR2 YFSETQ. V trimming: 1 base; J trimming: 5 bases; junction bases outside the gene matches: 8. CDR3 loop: CASSLLAGGSHEQYF. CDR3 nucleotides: TGCGCCAGCAGCTTGTTGGCGGGAGGATCCCACGAGCAGTACTTC.

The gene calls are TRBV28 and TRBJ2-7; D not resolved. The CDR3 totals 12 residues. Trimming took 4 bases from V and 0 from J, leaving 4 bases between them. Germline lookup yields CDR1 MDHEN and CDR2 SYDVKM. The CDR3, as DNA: TGTGCCAGCAGTTGGGCCTCCTACGAGCAGTACTTC. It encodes CASSWASYEQYF.

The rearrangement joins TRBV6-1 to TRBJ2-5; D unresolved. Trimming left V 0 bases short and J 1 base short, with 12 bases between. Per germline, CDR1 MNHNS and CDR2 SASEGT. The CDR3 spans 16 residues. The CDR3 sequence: CASSEAWGKGQETQYF. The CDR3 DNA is TGTGCCAGCAGTGAAGCCTGGGGAAAGGGCCAAGAGACCCAGTACTTC.

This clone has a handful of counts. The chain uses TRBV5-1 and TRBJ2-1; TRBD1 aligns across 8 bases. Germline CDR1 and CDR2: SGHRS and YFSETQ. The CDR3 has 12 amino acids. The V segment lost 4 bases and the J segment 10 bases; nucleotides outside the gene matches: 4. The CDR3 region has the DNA TGCGCCAGCAGCACGGGGACAGGAGAGCAGTTCTTC. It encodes CASSTGTGEQFF.

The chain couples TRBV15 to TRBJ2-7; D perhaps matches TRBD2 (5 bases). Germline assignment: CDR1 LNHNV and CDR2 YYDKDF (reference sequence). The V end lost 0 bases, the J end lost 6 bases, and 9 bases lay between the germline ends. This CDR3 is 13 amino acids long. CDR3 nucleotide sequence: TGTGCCACCAGCAGAGATATCCGGGGCGAGCAGTACTTC. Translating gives CATSRDIRGEQYF.

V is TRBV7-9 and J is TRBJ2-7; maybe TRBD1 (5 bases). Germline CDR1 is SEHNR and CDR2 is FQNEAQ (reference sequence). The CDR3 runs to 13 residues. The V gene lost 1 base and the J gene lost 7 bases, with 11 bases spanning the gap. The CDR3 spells CASSLVETDEQYF. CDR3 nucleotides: TGTGCCAGCAGCTTAGTCGAGACAGATGAGCAGTACTTC.

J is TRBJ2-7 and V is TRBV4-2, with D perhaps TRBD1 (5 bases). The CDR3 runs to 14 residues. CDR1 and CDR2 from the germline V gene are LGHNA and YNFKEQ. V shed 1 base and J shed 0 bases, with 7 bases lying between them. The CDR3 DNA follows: TGTGCCAGCAGCCAAGGACAGAGCTCCTACGAGCAGTACTTC. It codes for CASSQGQSSYEQYF.

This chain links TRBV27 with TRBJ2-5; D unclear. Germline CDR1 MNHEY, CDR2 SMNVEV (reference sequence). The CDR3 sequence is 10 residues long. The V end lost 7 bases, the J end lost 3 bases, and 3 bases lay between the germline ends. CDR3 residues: CASNKETQYF. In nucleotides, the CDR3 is TGTGCCAGCAATAAAGAGACCCAGTACTTC.

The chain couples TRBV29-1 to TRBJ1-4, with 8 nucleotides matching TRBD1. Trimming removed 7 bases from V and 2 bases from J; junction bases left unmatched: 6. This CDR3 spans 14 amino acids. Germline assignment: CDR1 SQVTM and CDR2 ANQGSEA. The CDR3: CSALTGGTNEKLFF. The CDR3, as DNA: TGCAGCGCTCTAACAGGGGGGACTAATGAAAAACTGTTTTTT.

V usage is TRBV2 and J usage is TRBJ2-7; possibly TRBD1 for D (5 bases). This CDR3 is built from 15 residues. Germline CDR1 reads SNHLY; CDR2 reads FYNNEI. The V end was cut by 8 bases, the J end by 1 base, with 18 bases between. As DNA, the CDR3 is TGTGCCAGCGGGGCTGACAAATCCCTTTCCTACGAGCAGTACTTC. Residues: CASGADKSLSYEQYF.

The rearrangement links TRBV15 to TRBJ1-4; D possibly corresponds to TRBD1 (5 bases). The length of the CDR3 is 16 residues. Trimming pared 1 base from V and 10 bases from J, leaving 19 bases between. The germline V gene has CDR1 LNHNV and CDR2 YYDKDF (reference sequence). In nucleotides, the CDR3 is TGTGCCACCAGCAGAGTCGTCGGTTTTGAGGGGCGAAAACTGTTTTTT. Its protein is CATSRVVGFEGRKLFF. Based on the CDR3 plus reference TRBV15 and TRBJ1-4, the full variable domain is DAMVIQNPRYQVTQFGKPVTLSCSQTLNHNVMYWYQQKSSQAPKLLFHYYDKDFNNEADTPDNFQSRRPNTSFCFLDIRSPGLGDTAMYLCATSRVVGFEGRKLFFGSGTQLSVL.

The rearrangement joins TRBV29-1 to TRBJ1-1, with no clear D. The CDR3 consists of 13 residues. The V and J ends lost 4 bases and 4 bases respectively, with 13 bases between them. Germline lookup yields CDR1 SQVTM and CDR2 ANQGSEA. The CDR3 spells CSVGPQVITEAFF. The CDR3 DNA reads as TGCAGCGTTGGACCCCAGGTGATCACTGAAGCTTTCTTT.

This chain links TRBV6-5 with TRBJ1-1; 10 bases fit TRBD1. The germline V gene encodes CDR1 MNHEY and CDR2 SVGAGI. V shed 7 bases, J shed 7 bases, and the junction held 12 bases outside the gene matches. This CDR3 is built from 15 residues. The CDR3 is CASKRTGGPSIEAFF. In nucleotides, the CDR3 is TGTGCCAGCAAAAGGACAGGGGGGCCCTCAATTGAAGCTTTCTTT.